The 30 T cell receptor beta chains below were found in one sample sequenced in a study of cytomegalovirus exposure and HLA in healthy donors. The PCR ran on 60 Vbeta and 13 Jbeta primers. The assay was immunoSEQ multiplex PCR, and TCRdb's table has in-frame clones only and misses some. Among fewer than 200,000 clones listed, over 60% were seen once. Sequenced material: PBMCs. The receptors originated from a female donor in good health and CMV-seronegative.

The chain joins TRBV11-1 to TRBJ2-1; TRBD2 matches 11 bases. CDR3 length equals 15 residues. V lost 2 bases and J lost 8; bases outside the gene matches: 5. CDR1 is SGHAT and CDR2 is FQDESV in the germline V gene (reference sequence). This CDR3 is CASSLILAGAHEQFF. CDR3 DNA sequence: TGTGCCAGCAGCTTAATACTAGCGGGAGCTCATGAGCAGTTCTTC.

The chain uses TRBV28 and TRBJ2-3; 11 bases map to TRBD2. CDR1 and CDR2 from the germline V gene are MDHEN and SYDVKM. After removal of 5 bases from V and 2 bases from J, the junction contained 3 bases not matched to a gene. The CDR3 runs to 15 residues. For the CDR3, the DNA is TGTGCCAGCAGTAAGACTAGCGGGACCACAGATACGCAGTATTTT. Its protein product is CASSKTSGTTDTQYF.

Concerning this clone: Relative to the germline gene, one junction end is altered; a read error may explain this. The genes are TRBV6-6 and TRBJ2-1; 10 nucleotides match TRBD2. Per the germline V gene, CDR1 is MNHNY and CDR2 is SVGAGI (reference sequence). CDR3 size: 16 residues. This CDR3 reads CASSYQTSGALNGQFF. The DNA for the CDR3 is TGTGCCAGCAGTTACCAAACTAGCGGGGCCCTCAATGGGCAGTTCTTC.

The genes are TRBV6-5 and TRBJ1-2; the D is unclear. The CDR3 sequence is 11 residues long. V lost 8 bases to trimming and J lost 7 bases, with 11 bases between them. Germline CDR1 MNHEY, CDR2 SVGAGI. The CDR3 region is CASLGVSGYTF. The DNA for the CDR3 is TGTGCCAGCCTCGGGGTGAGTGGCTACACCTTC.

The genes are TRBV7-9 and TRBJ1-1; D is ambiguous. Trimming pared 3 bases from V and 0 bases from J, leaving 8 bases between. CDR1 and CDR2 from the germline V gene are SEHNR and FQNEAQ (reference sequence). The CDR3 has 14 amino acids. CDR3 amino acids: CASSFAPVNTEAFF. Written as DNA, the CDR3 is TGTGCCAGCAGCTTTGCCCCGGTGAACACTGAAGCTTTCTTT. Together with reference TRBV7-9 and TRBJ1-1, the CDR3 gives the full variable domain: DTGVSQNPRHKITKRGQNVTFRCDPISEHNRLYWYRQTLGQGPEFLTYFQNEAQLEKSRLLSDRFSAERPKGSFSTLEIQRTEQGDSAMYLCASSFAPVNTEAFFGQGTRLTVV.

The CDR3, as DNA: TGTGCCAGCAGTTCCGCCCCCGAAGCTGGAGGGCACGAGCAGTTCTTC. Translated: CASSSAPEAGGHEQFF. The V gene is TRBV27, the J gene TRBJ2-1; TRBD2 might be the D (6 bases). Trimming stripped 4 bases from V and 10 bases from J, with 23 bases between. The CDR3 runs 16 residues. Germline-derived CDR1 and CDR2 are MNHEY and SMNVEV (reference sequence).

CDR3 protein: CASSPGQGTYEQYF. CDR3 bases: TGTGCCAGCAGCCCGGGACAGGGTACCTACGAGCAGTACTTC. The chain employs TRBV7-7 and TRBJ2-7; 9 bases align to TRBD1. The germline V gene encodes CDR1 SSHAT and CDR2 FNYEAQ (reference sequence). This CDR3 is 14 amino acids long. J gave up 2 bases and V 5 bases, and 4 bases lay outside the gene matches.

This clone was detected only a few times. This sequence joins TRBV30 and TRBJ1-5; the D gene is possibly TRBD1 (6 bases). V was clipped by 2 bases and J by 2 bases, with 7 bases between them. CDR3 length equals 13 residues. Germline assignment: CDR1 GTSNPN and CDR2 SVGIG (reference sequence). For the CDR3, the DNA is TGTGCCTGGAGTCGGACAGGCAATCAGCCCCAGCATTTT. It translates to CAWSRTGNQPQHF.

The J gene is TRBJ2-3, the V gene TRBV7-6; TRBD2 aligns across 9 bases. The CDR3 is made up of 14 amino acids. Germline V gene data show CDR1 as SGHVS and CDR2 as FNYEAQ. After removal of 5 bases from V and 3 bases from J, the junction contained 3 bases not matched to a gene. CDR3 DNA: TGTGCCAGCAGCCCGGGACTAGCAACAGATACGCAGTATTTT. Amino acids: CASSPGLATDTQYF.

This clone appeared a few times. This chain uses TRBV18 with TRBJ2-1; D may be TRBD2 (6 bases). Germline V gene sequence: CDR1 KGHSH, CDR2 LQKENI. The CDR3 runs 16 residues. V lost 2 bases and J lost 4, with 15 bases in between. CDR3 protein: CASSPYMASEYNEQFF. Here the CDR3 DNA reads TGTGCCAGCTCACCATATATGGCTAGCGAGTACAATGAGCAGTTCTTC.

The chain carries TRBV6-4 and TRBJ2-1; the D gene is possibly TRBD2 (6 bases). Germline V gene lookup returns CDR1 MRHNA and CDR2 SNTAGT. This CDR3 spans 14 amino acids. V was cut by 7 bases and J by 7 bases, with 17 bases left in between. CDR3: CASKRTGDRNEQFF. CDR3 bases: TGTGCCAGCAAGCGAACGGGAGATAGAAATGAGCAGTTCTTC.

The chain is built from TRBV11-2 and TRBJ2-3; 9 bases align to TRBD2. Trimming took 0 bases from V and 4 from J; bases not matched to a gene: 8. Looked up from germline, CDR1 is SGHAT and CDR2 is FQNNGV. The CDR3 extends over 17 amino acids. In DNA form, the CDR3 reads TGTGCCAGCAGCTTAGATTCCGGGACTAGCAGCGCAGATACGCAGTATTTT. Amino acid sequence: CASSLDSGTSSADTQYF.

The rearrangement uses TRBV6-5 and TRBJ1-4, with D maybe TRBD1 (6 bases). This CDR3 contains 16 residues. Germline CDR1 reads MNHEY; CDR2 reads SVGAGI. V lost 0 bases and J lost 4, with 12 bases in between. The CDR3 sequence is CASSYSKRRGNEKLFF. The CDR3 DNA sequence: TGTGCCAGCAGTTACTCGAAGCGCAGGGGTAATGAAAAACTGTTTTTT.

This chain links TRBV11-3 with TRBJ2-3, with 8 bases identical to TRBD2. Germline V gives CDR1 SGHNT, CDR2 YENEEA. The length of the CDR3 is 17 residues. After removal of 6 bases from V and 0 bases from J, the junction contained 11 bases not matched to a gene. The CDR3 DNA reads TGTGCCAGCAGTTTCACTAGCGGAGTATCTAGCACAGATACGCAGTATTTT. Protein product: CASSFTSGVSSTDTQYF. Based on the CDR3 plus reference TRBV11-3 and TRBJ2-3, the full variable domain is EAGVVQSPRYKIIEKKQPVAFWCNPISGHNTLYWYLQNLGQGPELLIRYENEEAVDDSQLPKDRFSAERLKGVDSTLKIQPAELGDSAVYLCASSFTSGVSSTDTQYFGPGTRLTVL.

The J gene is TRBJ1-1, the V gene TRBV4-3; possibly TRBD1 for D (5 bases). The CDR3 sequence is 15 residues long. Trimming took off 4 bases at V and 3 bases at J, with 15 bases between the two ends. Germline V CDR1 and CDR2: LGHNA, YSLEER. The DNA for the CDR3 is TGCGCCAGCAGCCGTCTAGGGGCCGAAGACACTGAAGCTTTCTTT. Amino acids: CASSRLGAEDTEAFF.

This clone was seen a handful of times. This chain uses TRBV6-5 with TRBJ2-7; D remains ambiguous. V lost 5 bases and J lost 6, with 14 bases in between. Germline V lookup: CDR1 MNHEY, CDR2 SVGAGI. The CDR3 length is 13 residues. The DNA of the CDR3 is TGTGCCAGCAGTGAACTGGTATCGATCGAGCAGTACTTC. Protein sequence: CASSELVSIEQYF.

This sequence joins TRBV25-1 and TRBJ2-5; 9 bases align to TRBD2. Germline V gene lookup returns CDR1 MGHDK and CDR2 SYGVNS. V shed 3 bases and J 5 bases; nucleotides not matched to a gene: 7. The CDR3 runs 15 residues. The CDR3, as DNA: TGTGCCAGCAGTGATTTAGCGGGAGTGGAGGAGACCCAGTACTTC. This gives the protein CASSDLAGVEETQYF.

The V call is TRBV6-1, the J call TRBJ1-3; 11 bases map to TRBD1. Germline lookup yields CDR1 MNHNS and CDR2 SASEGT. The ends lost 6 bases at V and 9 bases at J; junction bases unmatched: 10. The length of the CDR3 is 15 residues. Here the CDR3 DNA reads TGTGCCAGCAGCGTTCACCGGGACAGGGGGACCACCATATATTTT. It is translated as CASSVHRDRGTTIYF.

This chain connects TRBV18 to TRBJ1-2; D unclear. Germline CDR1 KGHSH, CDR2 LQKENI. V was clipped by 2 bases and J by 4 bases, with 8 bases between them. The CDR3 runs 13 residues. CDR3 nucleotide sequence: TGTGCCAGCTCACCAGAACAAGTCTATGGCTACACCTTC. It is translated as CASSPEQVYGYTF.

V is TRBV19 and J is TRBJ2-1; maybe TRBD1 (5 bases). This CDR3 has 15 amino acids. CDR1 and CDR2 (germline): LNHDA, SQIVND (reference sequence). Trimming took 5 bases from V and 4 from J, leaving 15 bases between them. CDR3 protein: CASSSRVPSYNEQFF. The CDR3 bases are TGTGCCAGTAGTTCCAGGGTTCCTTCGTACAATGAGCAGTTCTTC.

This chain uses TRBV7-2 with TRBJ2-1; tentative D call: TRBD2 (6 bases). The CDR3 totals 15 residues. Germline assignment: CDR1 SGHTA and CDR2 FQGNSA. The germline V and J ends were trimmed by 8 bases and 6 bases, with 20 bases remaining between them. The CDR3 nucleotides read TGTGCCAGCCTACGGGGCGGGGCCTCGGGCAATGAGCAGTTCTTC. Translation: CASLRGGASGNEQFF.

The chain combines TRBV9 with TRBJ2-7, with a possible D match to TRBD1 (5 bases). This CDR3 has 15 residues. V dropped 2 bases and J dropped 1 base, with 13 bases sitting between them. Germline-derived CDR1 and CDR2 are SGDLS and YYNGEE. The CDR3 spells CASSVDTGFSYEQYF. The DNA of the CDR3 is TGTGCCAGCAGCGTGGACACCGGGTTTTCCTACGAGCAGTACTTC.

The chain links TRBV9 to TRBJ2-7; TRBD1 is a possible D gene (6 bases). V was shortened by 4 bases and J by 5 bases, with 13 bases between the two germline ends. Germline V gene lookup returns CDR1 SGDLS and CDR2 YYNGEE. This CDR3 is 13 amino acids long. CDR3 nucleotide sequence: TGTGCCAGCAGCCGCGAAGGGGGAAACGAGCAGTACTTC. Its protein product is CASSREGGNEQYF.

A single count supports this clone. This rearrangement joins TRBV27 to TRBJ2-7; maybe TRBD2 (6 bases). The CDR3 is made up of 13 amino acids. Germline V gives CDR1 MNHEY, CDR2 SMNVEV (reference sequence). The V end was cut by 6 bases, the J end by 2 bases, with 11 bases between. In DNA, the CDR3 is TGTGCCAGCAGCCAACTAGCCCCCTACGAGCAGTACTTC. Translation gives CASSQLAPYEQYF.

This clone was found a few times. The CDR3 protein is CSVAQISNYGYTF. CDR3 coding DNA: TGCAGCGTTGCGCAGATCTCTAACTATGGCTACACCTTC. J is TRBJ1-2 and V is TRBV29-1; D remains unclear. The V end was cut by 4 bases, the J end by 0 bases, with 9 bases between. Germline CDR1 and CDR2: SQVTM and ANQGSEA. The CDR3 has 13 amino acids.

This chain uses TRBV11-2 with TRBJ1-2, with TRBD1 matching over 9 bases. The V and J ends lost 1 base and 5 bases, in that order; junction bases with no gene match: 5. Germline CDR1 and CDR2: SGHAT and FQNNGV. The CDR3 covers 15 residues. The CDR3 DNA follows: TGTGCCAGCAGCTTAGGGGGACAGGGTTATTATGGCTACACCTTC. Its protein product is CASSLGGQGYYGYTF.

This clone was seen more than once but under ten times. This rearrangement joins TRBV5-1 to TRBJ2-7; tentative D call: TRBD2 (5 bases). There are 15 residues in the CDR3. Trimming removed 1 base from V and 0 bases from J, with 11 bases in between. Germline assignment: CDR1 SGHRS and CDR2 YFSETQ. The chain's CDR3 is CASSLSAGSSYEQYF. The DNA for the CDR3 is TGCGCCAGCAGCTTGTCGGCGGGTAGCTCCTACGAGCAGTACTTC.

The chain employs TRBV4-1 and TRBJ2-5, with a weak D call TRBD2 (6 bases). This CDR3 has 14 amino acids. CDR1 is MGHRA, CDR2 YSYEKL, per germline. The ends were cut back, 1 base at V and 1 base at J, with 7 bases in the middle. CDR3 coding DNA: TGCGCCAGCAGCCAAGGGGACTTCCAAGAGACCCAGTACTTC. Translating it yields CASSQGDFQETQYF.

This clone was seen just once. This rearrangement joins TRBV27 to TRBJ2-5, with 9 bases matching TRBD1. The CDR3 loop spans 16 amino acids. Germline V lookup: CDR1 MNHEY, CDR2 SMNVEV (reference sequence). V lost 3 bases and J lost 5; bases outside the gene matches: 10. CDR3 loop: CASSFYETGGGETQYF. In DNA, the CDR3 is TGTGCCAGCAGTTTTTACGAGACAGGGGGGGGCGAGACCCAGTACTTC.

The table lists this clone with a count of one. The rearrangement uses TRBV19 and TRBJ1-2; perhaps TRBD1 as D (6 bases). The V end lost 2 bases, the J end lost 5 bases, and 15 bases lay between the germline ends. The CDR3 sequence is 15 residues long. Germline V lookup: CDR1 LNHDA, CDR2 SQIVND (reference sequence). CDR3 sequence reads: CASSIWARGRYGYTF. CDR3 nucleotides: TGTGCCAGTAGTATATGGGCCAGGGGCCGTTATGGCTACACCTTC.